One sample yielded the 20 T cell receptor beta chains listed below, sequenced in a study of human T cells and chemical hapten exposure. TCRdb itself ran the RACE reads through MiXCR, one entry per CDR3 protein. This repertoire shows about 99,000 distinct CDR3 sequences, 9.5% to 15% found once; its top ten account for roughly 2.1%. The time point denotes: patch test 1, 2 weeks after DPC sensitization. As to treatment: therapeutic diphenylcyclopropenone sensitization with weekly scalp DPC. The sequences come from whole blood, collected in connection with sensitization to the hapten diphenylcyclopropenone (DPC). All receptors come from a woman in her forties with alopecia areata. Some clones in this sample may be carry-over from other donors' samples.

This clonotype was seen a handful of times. The CDR3 region has the DNA TGTGCCAGCAGGGGGGGCGACACAGATACGCAGTATTTT. Amino acid sequence: CASRGGDTDTQYF. This chain joins TRBV9 and TRBJ2-3, with D perhaps matching TRBD1 or TRBD2 (6 bases each). The V gene lost 5 bases and the J gene lost 2 bases, with 9 bases spanning the gap. CDR1 and CDR2 from the germline V gene are SGDLS and YYNGEE. This CDR3 is built from 13 residues.

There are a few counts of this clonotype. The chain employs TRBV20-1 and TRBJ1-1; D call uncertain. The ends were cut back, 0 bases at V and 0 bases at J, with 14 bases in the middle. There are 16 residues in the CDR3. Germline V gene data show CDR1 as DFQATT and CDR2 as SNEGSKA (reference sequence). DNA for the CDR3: TGCAGTGCTAGAGATTCGAGAACCTCGATGAACACTGAAGCTTTCTTT. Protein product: CSARDSRTSMNTEAFF.

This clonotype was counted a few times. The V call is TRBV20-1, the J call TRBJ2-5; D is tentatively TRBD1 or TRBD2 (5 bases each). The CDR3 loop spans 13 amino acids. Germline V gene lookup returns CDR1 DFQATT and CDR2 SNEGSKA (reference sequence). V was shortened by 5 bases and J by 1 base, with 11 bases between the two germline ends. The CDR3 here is CSALEGSQETQYF. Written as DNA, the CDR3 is TGCAGTGCTCTTGAGGGGTCCCAAGAGACCCAGTACTTC.

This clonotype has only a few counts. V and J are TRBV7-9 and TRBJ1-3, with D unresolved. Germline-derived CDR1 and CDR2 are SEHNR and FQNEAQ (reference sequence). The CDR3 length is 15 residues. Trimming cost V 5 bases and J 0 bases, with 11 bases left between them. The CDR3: CASSRDGSSGNTIYF. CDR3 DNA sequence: TGTGCCAGCAGCCGAGACGGGAGCTCTGGAAACACCATATATTTT. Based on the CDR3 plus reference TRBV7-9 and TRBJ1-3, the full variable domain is DTGVSQNPRHKITKRGQNVTFRCDPISEHNRLYWYRQTLGQGPEFLTYFQNEAQLEKSRLLSDRFSAERPKGSFSTLEIQRTEQGDSAMYLCASSRDGSSGNTIYFGEGSWLTVV.

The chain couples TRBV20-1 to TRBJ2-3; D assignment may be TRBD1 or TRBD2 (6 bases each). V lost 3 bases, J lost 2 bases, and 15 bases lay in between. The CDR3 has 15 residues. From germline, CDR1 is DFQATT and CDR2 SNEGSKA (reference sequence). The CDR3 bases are TGCAGTGCTAGCGCCGGGGGCGGGATCACAGATACGCAGTATTTT. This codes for CSASAGGGITDTQYF.

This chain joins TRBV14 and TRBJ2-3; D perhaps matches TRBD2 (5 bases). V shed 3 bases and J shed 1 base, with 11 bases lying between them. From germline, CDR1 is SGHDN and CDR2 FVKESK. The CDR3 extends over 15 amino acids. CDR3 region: CASSQGALGTDTQYF. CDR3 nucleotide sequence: TGTGCCAGCAGCCAGGGAGCTCTTGGCACAGATACGCAGTATTTT.

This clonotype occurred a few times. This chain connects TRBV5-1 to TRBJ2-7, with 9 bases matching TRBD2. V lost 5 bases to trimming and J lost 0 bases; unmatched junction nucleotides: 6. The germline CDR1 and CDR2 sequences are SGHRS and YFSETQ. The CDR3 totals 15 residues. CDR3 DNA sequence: TGCGCCAGCAGATTGATAGCGGGGGACTCCTACGAGCAGTACTTC. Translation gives CASRLIAGDSYEQYF.

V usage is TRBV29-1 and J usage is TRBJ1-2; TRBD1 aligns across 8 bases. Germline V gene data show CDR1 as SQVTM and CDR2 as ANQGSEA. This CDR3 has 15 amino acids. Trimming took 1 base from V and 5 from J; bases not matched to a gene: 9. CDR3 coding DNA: TGCAGCGTTGAAGGCCCTGCGGACAGGGCGTATGGCTACACCTTC. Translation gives CSVEGPADRAYGYTF.

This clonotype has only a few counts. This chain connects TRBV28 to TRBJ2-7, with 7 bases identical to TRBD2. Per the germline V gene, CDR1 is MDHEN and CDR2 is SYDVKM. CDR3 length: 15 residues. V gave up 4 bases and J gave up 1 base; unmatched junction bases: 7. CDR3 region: CASSSAGDGSYEQYF. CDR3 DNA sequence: TGTGCCAGCAGTTCCGCGGGGGACGGATCCTACGAGCAGTACTTC.

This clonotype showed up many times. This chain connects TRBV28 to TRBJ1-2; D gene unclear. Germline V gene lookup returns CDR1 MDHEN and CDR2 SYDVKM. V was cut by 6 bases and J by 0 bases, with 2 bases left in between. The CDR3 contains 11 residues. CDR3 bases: TGTGCCAGCAGGGCTAACTATGGCTACACCTTC. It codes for CASRANYGYTF.

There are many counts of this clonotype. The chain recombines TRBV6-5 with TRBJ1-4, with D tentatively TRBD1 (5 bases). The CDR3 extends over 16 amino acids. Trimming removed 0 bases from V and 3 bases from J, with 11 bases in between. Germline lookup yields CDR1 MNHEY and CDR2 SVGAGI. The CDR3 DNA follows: TGTGCCAGCAGTTACTCCGGGGGGTCGGCTAATGAAAAACTGTTTTTT. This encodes CASSYSGGSANEKLFF.

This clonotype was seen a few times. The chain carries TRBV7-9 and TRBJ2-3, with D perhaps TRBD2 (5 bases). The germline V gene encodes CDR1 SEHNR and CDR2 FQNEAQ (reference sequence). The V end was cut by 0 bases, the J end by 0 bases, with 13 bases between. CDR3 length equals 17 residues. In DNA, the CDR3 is TGTGCCAGCAGCTTAGCTTTTACGGGGTCCAGCACAGATACGCAGTATTTT. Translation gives CASSLAFTGSSTDTQYF.

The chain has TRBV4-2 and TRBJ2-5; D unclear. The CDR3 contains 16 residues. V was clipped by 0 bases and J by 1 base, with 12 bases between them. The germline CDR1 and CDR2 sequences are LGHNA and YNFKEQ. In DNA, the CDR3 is TGTGCCAGCAGCCAAGATTTTGGCAGAGGCCAAGAGACCCAGTACTTC. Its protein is CASSQDFGRGQETQYF.

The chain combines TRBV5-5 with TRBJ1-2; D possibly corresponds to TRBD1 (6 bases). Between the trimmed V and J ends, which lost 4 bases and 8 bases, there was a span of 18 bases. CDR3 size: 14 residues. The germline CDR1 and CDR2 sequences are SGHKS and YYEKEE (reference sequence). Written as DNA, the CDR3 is TGTGCCAGCAGCATATCCGGGACACCCCGCGGCTACACCTTC. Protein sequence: CASSISGTPRGYTF. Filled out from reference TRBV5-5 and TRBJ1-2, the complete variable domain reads DAGVTQSPTHLIKTRGQQVTLRCSPISGHKSVSWYQQVLGQGPQFIFQYYEKEERGRGNFPDRFSARQFPNYSSELNVNALLLGDSALYLCASSISGTPRGYTFGSGTRLTVV.

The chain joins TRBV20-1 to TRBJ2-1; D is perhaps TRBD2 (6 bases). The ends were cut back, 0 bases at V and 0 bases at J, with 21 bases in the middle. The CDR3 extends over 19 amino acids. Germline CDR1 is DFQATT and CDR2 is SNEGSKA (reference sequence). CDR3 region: CSARDQAGRIRSSYNEQFF. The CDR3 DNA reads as TGCAGTGCTAGAGATCAGGCGGGACGGATAAGGAGCTCCTACAATGAGCAGTTCTTC.

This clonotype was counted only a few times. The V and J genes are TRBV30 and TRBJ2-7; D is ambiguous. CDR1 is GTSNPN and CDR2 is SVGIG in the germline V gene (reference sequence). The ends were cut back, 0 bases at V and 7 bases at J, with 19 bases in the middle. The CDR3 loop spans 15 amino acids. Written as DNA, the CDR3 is TGTGCCTGGAGTGTAGGAATCATGGTCCGAAGGGAGCAGTACTTC. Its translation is CAWSVGIMVRREQYF.

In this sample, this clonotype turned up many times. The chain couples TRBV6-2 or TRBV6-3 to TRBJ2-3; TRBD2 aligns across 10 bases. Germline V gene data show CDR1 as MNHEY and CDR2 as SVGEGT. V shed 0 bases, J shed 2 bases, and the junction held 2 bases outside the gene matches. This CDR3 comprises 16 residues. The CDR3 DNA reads TGTGCCAGCAGTTACTCTACTAGCGGGATCACAGATACGCAGTATTTT. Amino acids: CASSYSTSGITDTQYF.

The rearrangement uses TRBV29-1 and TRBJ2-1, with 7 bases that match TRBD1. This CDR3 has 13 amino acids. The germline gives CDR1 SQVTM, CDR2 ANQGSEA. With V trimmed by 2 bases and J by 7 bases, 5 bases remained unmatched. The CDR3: CSVENARGNEQFF. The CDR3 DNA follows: TGCAGCGTTGAAAATGCCAGGGGGAATGAGCAGTTCTTC.

The DNA of the CDR3 is TGTGCCAGCAGTGTCACAGAGAGCTATGGCTACACCTTC. This encodes CASSVTESYGYTF. The chain couples TRBV6-1 to TRBJ1-2; D call uncertain. The CDR3 spans 13 residues. Trimming removed 4 bases at V and 4 bases at J, with 10 bases between. Germline CDR1 is MNHNS and CDR2 is SASEGT.

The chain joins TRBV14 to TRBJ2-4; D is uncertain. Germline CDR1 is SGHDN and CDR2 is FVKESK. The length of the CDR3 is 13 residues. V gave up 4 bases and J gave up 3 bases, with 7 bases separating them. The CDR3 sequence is CASSPTNKNIQYF. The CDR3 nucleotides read TGTGCCAGCAGCCCCACCAACAAAAACATTCAGTACTTC.